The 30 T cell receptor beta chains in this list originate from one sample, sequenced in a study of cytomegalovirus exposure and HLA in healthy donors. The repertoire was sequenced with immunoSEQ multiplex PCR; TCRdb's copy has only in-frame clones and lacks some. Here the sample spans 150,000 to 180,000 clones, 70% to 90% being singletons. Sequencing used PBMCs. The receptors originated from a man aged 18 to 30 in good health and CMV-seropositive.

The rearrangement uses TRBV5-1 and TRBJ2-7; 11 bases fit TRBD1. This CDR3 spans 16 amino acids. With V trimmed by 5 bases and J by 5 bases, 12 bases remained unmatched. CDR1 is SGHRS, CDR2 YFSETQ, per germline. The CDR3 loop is CASRRWTGTGGDEQYF. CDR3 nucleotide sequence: TGCGCCAGCAGGAGATGGACCGGGACAGGGGGTGACGAGCAGTACTTC.

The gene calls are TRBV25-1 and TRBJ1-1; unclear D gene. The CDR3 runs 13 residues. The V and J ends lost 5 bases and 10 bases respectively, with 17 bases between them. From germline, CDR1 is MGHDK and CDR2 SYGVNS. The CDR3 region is CASSPRAPGVAFF. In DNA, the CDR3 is TGTGCCAGCAGTCCCCGAGCCCCCGGTGTAGCTTTCTTT.

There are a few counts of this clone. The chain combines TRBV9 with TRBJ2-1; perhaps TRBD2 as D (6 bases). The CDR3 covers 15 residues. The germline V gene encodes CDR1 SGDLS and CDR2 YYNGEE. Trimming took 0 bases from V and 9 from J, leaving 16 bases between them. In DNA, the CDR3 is TGTGCCAGCAGCGTAGCGGTAGGAGGGTATGGTGAGCAGTTCTTC. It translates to CASSVAVGGYGEQFF. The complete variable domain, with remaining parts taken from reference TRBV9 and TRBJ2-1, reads DSGVTQTPKHLITATGQRVTLRCSPRSGDLSVYWYQQSLDQGLQFLIQYYNGEERAKGNILERFSAQQFPDLHSELNLSSLELGDSALYFCASSVAVGGYGEQFFGPGTRLTVL.

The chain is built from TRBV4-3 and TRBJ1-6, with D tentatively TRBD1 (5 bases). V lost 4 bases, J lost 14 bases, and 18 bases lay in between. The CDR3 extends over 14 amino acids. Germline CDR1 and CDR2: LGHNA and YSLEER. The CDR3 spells CASSPGGSIRSLHF. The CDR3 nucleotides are TGCGCCAGCAGCCCCGGGGGGTCTATCAGGTCCCTCCACTTT.

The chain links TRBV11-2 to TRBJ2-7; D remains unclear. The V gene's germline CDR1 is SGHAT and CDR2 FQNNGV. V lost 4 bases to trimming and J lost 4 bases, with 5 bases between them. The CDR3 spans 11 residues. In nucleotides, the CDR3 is TGTGCCAGCAGCTCCCCTTACGAGCAGTACTTC. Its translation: CASSSPYEQYF.

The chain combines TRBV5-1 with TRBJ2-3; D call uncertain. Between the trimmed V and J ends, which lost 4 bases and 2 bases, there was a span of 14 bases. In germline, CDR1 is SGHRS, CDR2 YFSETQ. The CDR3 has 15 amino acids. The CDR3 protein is CASSRSRQYTDTQYF. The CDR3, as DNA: TGCGCCAGCAGCCGTAGCCGTCAGTACACAGATACGCAGTATTTT. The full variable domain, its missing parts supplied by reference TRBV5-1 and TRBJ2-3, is KAGVTQTPRYLIKTRGQQVTLSCSPISGHRSVSWYQQTPGQGLQFLFEYFSETQRNKGNFPGRFSGRQFSNSRSEMNVSTLELGDSALYLCASSRSRQYTDTQYFGPGTRLTVL.

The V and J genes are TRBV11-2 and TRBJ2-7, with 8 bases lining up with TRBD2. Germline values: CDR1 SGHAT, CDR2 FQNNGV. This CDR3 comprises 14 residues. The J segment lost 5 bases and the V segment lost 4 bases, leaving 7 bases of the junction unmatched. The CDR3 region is CASSSISGIHEQYF. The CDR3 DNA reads TGTGCCAGCAGCTCCATTAGCGGGATCCACGAGCAGTACTTC.

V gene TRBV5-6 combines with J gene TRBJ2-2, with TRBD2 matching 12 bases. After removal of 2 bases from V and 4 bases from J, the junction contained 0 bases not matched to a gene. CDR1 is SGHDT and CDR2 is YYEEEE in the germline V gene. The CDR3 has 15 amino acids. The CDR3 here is CASSLLAGGTGELFF. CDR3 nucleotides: TGTGCCAGCAGCTTACTAGCGGGAGGCACCGGGGAGCTGTTTTTT.

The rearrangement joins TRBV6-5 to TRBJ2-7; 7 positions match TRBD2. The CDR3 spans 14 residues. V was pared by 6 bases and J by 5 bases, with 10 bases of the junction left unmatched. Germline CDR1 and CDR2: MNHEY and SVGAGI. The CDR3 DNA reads TGTGCCAGCAGGCGGGCGGGGGAATCGGACGAGCAGTACTTC. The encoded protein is CASRRAGESDEQYF.

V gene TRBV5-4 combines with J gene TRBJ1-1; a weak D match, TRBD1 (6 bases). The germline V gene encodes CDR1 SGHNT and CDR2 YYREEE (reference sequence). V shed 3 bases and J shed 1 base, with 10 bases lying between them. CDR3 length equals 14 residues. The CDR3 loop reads CASSSRGGNTEAFF. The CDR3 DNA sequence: TGTGCCAGCAGCTCCCGAGGGGGGAACACTGAAGCTTTCTTT.

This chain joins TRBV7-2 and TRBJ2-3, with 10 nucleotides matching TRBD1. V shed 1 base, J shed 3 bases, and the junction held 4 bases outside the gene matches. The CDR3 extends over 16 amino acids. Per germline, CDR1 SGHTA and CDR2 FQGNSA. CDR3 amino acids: CASSLVTGGATDTQYF. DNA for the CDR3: TGTGCCAGCAGCTTAGTGACAGGGGGCGCAACAGATACGCAGTATTTT. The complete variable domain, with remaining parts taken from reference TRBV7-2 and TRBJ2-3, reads GAGVSQSPSNKVTEKGKDVELRCDPISGHTALYWYRQSLGQGLEFLIYFQGNSAPDKSGLPSDRFSAERTGGSVSTLTIQRTQQEDSAVYLCASSLVTGGATDTQYFGPGTRLTVL.

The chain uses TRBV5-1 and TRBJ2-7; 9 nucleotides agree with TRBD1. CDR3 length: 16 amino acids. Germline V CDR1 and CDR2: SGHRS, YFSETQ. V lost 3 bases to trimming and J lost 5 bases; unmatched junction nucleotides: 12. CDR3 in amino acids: CASSSFRDRAVHEQYF. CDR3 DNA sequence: TGCGCCAGCAGCTCATTTCGGGACAGGGCCGTCCACGAGCAGTACTTC.

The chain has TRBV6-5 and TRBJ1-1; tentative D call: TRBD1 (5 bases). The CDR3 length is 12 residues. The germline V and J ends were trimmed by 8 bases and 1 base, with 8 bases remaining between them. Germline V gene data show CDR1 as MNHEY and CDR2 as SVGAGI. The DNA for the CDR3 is TGTGCCAGCCGGGGGTGGAACACTGAAGCTTTCTTT. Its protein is CASRGWNTEAFF.

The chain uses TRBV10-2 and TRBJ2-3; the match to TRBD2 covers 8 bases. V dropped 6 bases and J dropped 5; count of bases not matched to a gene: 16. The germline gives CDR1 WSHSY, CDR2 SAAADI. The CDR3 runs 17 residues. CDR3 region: CASRDLRSGLGGDTQYF. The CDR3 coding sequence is TGCGCCAGCAGGGATTTACGGTCGGGACTAGGGGGAGATACGCAGTATTTT.

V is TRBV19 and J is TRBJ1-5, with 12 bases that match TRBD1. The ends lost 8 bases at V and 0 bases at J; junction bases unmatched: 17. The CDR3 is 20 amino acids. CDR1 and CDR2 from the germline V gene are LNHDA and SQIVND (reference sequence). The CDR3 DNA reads TGTGCCAGTTTCCGGGACAGGGGGCGAAAATGCCGATATAGCAATCAGCCCCAGCATTTT. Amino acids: CASFRDRGRKCRYSNQPQHF.

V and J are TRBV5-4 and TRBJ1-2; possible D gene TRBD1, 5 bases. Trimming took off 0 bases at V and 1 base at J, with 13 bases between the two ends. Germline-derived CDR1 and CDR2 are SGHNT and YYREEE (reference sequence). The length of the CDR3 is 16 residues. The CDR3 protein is CASSLGGDGGNYGYTF. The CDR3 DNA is TGTGCCAGCAGCTTGGGGGGGGATGGAGGTAACTATGGCTACACCTTC.

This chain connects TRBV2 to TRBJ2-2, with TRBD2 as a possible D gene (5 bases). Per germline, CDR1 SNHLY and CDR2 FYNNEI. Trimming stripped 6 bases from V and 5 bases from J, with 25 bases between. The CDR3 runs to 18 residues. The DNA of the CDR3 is TGTGCCAGCAGGGCCCCGGGAAACCAGAAACTTTTTACCGGGGAGCTGTTTTTT. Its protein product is CASRAPGNQKLFTGELFF.

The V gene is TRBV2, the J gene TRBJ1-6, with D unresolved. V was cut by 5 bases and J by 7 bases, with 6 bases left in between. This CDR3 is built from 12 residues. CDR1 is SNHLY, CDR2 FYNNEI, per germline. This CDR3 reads CASSFRNSPLHF. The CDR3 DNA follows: TGTGCCAGCAGTTTCAGGAATTCACCCCTCCACTTT.

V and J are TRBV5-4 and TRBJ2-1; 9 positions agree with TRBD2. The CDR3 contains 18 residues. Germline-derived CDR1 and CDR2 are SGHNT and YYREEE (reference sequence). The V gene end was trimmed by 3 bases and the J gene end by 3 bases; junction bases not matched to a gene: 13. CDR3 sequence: CASSSTSGPLGVYNEQFF. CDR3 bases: TGTGCCAGCAGCTCGACTAGCGGCCCCTTGGGGGTCTACAATGAGCAGTTCTTC.

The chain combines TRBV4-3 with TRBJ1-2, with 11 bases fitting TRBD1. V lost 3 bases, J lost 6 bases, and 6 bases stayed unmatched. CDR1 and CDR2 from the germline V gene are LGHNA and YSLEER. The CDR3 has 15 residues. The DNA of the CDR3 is TGCGCCAGCAGCCAGGCCGGGACAGGGGGGGATGGCTACACCTTC. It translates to CASSQAGTGGDGYTF.

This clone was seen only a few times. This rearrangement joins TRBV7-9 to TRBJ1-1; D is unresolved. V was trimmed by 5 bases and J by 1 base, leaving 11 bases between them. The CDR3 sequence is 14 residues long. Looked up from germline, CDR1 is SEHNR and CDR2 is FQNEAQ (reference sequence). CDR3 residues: CASSPRGANTEAFF. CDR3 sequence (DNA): TGTGCCAGCAGCCCGCGGGGTGCGAACACTGAAGCTTTCTTT.

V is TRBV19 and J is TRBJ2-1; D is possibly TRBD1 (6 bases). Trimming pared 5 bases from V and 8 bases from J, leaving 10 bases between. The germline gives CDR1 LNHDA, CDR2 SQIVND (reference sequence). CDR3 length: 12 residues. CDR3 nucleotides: TGTGCCAGTAGTCGGACAGCCGATGAGCAGTTCTTC. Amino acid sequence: CASSRTADEQFF.

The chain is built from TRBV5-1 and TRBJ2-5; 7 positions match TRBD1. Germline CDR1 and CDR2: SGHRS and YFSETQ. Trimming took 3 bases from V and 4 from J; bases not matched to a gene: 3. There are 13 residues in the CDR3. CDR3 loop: CASSWGQRETQYF. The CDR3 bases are TGCGCCAGCAGCTGGGGACAGCGAGAGACCCAGTACTTC.

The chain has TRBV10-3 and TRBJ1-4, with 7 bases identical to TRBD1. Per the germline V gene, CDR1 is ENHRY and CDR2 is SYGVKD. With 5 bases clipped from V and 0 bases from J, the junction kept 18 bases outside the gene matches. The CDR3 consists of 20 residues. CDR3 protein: CAISQGPGRGDSSTNEKLFF. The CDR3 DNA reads TGTGCCATCAGTCAGGGGCCTGGCAGGGGGGACTCCTCAACTAATGAAAAACTGTTTTTT.

The CDR3 region has the DNA TGCGCCAGCAGCGCGACAGGTCTTCAGCCTTCCTACGAGCAGTACTTC. Translated: CASSATGLQPSYEQYF. J is TRBJ2-7 and V is TRBV5-1, with D maybe TRBD1 (6 bases). The germline CDR1 and CDR2 sequences are SGHRS and YFSETQ. V dropped 4 bases and J dropped 1 base, with 18 bases sitting between them. This CDR3 is built from 16 residues.

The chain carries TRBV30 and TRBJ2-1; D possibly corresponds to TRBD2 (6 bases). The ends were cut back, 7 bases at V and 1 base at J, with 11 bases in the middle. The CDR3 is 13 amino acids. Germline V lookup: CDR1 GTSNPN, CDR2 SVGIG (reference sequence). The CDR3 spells CASGGKSYNEQFF. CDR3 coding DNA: TGTGCCTCTGGGGGGAAGTCCTACAATGAGCAGTTCTTC.

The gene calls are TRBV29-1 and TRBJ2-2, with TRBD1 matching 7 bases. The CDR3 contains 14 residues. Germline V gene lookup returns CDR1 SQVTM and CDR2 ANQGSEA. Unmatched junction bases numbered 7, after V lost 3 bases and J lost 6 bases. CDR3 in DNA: TGCAGCGTTGATCGAGGGGGCCGGTCCGGGGAGCTGTTTTTT. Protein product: CSVDRGGRSGELFF.

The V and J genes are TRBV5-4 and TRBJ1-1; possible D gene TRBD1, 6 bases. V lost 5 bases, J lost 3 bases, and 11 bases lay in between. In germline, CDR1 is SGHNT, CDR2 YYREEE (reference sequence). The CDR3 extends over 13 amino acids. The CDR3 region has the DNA TGTGCCAGCAGGGGGAGGGGGGACACTGAAGCTTTCTTT. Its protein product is CASRGRGDTEAFF. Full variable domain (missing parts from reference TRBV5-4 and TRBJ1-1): ETGVTQSPTHLIKTRGQQVTLRCSSQSGHNTVSWYQQALGQGPQFIFQYYREEENGRGNFPPRFSGLQFPNYSSELNVNALELDDSALYLCASRGRGDTEAFFGQGTRLTVV.

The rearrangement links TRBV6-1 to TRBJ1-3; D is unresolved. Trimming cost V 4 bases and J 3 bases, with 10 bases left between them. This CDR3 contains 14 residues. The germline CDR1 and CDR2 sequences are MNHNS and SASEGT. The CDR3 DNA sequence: TGTGCCAGCAGTGCGGCAGCTAGTGGAAACACCATATATTTT. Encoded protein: CASSAAASGNTIYF.

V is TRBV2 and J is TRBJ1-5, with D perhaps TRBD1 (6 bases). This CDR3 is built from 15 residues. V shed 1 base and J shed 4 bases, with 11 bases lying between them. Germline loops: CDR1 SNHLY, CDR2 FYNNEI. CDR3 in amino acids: CASSEGGGRNQPQHF. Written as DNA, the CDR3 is TGTGCCAGCAGTGAAGGAGGGGGAAGGAATCAGCCCCAGCATTTT. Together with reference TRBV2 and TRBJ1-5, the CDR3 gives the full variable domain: EPEVTQTPSHQVTQMGQEVILRCVPISNHLYFYWYRQILGQKVEFLVSFYNNEISEKSEIFDDQFSVERPDGSNFTLKIRSTKLEDSAMYFCASSEGGGRNQPQHFGDGTRLSIL.